This TCR beta chain was observed in a study of shared clonotypes between healthy human individuals. Clones were read by immunoSEQ multiplex PCR, and TCRdb kept only the in-frame ones, dropping some. The sample yields 80,000 to 100,000 clones, 68% seen once. The study, taken as a whole, reports: Though the depth was large, rarefaction showed that sorted-subset sequencing was incomplete.

Details on this clone: Its matching antigen is unknown.

Sequences were obtained from memory CD8+ T cells sorted from blood. The subset was: CD45RO+ cells pooled with CCR7-negative TemRA cells. The source of this sequence is a man aged 25 to 45 in good health.

The CDR3 DNA is TGTGCCAGCGGGTCCTCCTTACCCAATGAGCAGTTCTTC. This sequence encodes CASGSSLPNEQFF. The V gene is TRBV25-1, the J gene TRBJ2-1; D gene unclear. Germline V CDR1 and CDR2: MGHDK, SYGVNS. Trimming removed 8 bases at V and 6 bases at J, with 14 bases between. This CDR3 is 13 amino acids long.